This TCR beta chain was recovered during a study of CD8 T cells in Susac syndrome. Study outcomes and limitations: The study acknowledged a relatively small number of individuals in its TCR sequencing and HLA analysis.

An amount of RNA that ranged from about 0.45 to 1 ug was reverse transcribed with random hexamers. With immunoSEQ multiplex PCR, TCR beta CDR3 was amplified across 54 Vbeta and 13 Jbeta. TCRdb redid the calling of the immunoSEQ multiplex PCR reads with MiXCR, one entry per CDR3 protein. The sample lists 150,000 to 200,000 distinct CDR3 sequences, about 96% seen once, with about 0.09% in the top ten. A word on this clonotype: Its antigen remains unknown.

Germline V CDR1 and CDR2: GTSNPN, SVGIG (reference sequence). CDR3 length: 13 residues. Deletions cut 2 bases from V and 4 bases from J, with 11 bases between. Sequencing targeted TCR beta in T cells from blood (CD8+ and CD4+). Negative magnetic isolation gave CD8+ and CD4+ cells; FACS enriched CD8+ TEMRA. Sequencing used CD4+ T cells from PBMCs. The receptor comes from a human donor with multiple sclerosis. The chain joins TRBV30 to TRBJ2-5; D unclear. CDR3 coding DNA: TGTGCCTGGAGTCAACGGCGCGGAGAGACCCAGTACTTC. Protein sequence: CAWSQRRGETQYF.